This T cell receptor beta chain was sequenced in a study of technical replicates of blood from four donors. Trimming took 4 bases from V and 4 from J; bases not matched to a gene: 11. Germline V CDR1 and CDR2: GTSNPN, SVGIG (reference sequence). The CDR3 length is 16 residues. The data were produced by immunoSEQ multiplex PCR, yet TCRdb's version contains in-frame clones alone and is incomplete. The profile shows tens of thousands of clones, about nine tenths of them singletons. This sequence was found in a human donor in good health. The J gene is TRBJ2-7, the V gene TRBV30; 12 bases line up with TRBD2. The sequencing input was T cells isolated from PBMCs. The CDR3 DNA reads TGTGCCTGGAAGGGCCCCACTAGCGGGAGGAGGTACGAGCAGTACTTC. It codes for CAWKGPTSGRRYEQYF.